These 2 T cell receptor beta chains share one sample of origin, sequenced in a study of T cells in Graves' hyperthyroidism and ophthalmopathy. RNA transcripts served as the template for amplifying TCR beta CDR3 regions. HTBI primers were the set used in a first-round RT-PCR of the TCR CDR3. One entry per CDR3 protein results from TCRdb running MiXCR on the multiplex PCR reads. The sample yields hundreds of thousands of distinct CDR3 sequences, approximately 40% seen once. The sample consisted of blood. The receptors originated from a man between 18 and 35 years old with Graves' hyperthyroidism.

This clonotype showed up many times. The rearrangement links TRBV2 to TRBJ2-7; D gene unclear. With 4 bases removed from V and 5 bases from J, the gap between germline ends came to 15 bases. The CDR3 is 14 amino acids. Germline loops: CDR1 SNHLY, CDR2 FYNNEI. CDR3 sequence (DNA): TGTGCCAGCAGTGGCCTAACGGGTCAAGACGAGCAGTACTTC. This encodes CASSGLTGQDEQYF.

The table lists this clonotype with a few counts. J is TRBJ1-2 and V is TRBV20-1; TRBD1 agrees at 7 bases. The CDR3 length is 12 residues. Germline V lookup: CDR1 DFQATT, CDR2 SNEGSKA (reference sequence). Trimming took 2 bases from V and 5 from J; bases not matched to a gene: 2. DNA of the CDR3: TGCAGTGCTAGAAACAGGGGATATGGCTACACCTTC. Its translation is CSARNRGYGYTF.